Following are 7 T cell receptor beta chains from one sample sequenced in a study of CD8 T cell repertoires and HIV-1 epitope variants. Which antigens these TCRs recognize remains unknown. The assay was immunoSEQ multiplex PCR, and TCRdb's table has in-frame clones only and misses some. The sample consists of approximately 3,000 clones, 69% of them appearing once. The specimen sequenced was cultured CD8+ T cells derived from PBMCs. The source of these receptors is a male donor with HIV.

The chain is built from TRBV19 and TRBJ1-1; D gene unclear. This CDR3 spans 13 amino acids. V was clipped by 1 base and J by 4 bases, with 7 bases between them. Per germline, CDR1 LNHDA and CDR2 SQIVND (reference sequence). CDR3 nucleotide sequence: TGTGCCAGTAGTATAGTCGGGGTCACTGAAGCTTTCTTT. As protein: CASSIVGVTEAFF.

The genes are TRBV23-1 and TRBJ2-7; D gene ambiguous. TRBV23-1 qualifies as an ORF whose function is uncertain. The CDR3 has 15 amino acids. Trimming took 2 bases from V and 5 from J, leaving 16 bases between them. The CDR3, as DNA: TGCGCCAGCAGTCAAGACACGTCAACCTTCCACGAGCAGTACTTC. Encoded protein: CASSQDTSTFHEQYF.

The CDR3 spells CASSLIAGGGSYNEQFF. The CDR3 nucleotides read TGTGCCAGCAGCTTAATAGCGGGGGGTGGCTCCTACAATGAGCAGTTCTTC. This chain links TRBV7-9 with TRBJ2-1; TRBD2 matches at 10 bases. The trim removed 2 bases at V and 0 bases at J, leaving 4 bases unmatched. CDR3 length equals 17 residues. The germline CDR1 and CDR2 sequences are SEHNR and FQNEAQ (reference sequence).

The rearrangement joins TRBV5-1 to TRBJ2-2; TRBD1 aligns across 9 bases. CDR1 and CDR2 (germline): SGHRS, YFSETQ. This CDR3 comprises 16 residues. J lost 5 bases, V lost 5 bases, and 10 bases had no gene match. This CDR3 reads CASRNPGQGSTGELFF. The CDR3 region has the DNA TGCGCCAGCAGAAATCCGGGACAGGGATCTACCGGGGAGCTGTTTTTT.

The rearrangement links TRBV19 to TRBJ1-1; D is ambiguous. CDR1 and CDR2 from the germline V gene are LNHDA and SQIVND (reference sequence). The CDR3 consists of 12 residues. The V gene lost 4 bases and the J gene lost 3 bases, with 6 bases spanning the gap. CDR3 nucleotide sequence: TGTGCCAGTAGTAAACATTACACTGAAGCTTTCTTT. It encodes CASSKHYTEAFF.

This chain links TRBV19 with TRBJ2-3, with D unresolved. Trimming stripped 3 bases from V and 1 base from J, with 11 bases between. The germline gives CDR1 LNHDA, CDR2 SQIVND (reference sequence). The CDR3 covers 15 residues. The CDR3: CASSIEWSGTDTQYF. The DNA of the CDR3 is TGTGCCAGTAGTATCGAGTGGTCCGGCACAGATACGCAGTATTTT.

The chain employs TRBV4-3 and TRBJ2-4, with D uncertain. V lost 1 base to trimming and J lost 8 bases, with 9 bases between them. CDR1 LGHNA and CDR2 YSLEER come from the germline V gene. The CDR3 length is 13 residues. The DNA for the CDR3 is TGCGCCAGCAGCCAAGGGGTGTCGGACATTCAGTACTTC. It encodes CASSQGVSDIQYF.